This T cell receptor beta chain was captured in a study of human T cells and chemical hapten exposure. Study-wide background: Sensitizing treatment utilized 2% DPC over a roughly 2 cm by roughly 2 cm portion of upper inner arm skin.

Specified time point: patch test 2, 6 weeks after DPC sensitization. Stated treatment: therapeutic diphenylcyclopropenone sensitization with weekly scalp DPC. The study enrolled 18 to 70-year-old alopecia patients suitable for DPC. This clonotype has more than one count but fewer than ten. Its antigen is as yet unknown. A single record per CDR3 protein comes from TCRdb applying MiXCR to the RACE reads. The sample holds fewer than 100,000 distinct CDR3 sequences, 9.3% seen once. Trimming cost V 6 bases and J 2 bases, with 10 bases left between them. CDR3 length: 13 residues. Study-wide findings and caveats: With alopecia, donors may have immune responses unlike healthy people's.

This receptor was identified in a woman in her thirties or forties with alopecia areata. Some clones in this sample may be carry-over from other donors' samples. Here the sequenced sample was whole blood, taken in connection with sensitization to the hapten diphenylcyclopropenone (DPC). The chain carries TRBV12-3 or TRBV12-4 and TRBJ1-2, with TRBD1 as a possible D gene (5 bases). CDR3 residues: CASSQNRNYGYTF. CDR3 DNA sequence: TGTGCCAGCAGCCAAAACAGGAACTATGGCTACACCTTC.